This T cell receptor (beta chain) originates from a study of blood T cell repertoires in COVID-19. Overall study: Researchers got acute and convalescent COVID-19 samples from the United States, Italy and Spain. PBMCs, B-cell-depleted T cells, or T cells were the source of the cDNA or gDNA that made up the material.

In the authors' workflow: Amplifying reference gene primers gave estimates of nucleated cell counts. The repertoire was sequenced with immunoSEQ multiplex PCR; TCRdb's copy has only in-frame clones and lacks some. The V and J calls and clone size are taken from that table; D and trimming were inferred from the DNA. The sample consists of around 140,000 clones, 85% of them appearing once. CDR3 length: 15 residues. Germline V lookup: CDR1 MNHEY, CDR2 SVGAGI. The ends lost 4 bases at V and 3 bases at J; junction bases unmatched: 5. This clone was observed a single time. The rearrangement uses TRBV6-5 and TRBJ2-7, with 11 bases that match TRBD2. Sequencing was done on a sample of peripheral blood. The sequence was collected from a human donor with acute or convalescent COVID-19. The donor label of this sample is uncertain. CDR3 loop: CASSSPSGGNYEQYF. The CDR3 DNA follows: TGTGCCAGCAGTTCTCCTAGCGGGGGGAACTACGAGCAGTACTTC.